Following are 4 T cell receptor beta chains from one sample sequenced in a study of cytomegalovirus exposure and HLA in healthy donors. The study ran its PCR with 60 Vbeta and 13 Jbeta primers. TCRdb's copy holds only in-frame clones and misses some; the assay was immunoSEQ multiplex PCR. The repertoire holds 160,000 or so clones, less than 80% seen once, with 0.65% to 0.75% in the top ten. The sample comprised PBMCs. These receptors all stem from a woman aged 35 to 49 in good health and CMV-seronegative.

V is TRBV7-2 and J is TRBJ2-2, with D perhaps TRBD2 (5 bases). CDR1 and CDR2 (germline): SGHTA, FQGNSA. V was shortened by 6 bases and J by 1 base, with 12 bases between the two germline ends. The CDR3 totals 15 residues. As DNA, the CDR3 is TGTGCCAGCAGATTTACTAGTAAGAACACCGGGGAGCTGTTTTTT. Amino acid sequence: CASRFTSKNTGELFF.

V usage is TRBV28 and J usage is TRBJ2-1; no clear D gene. Trimming left V 10 bases short and J 8 bases short, with 12 bases between. Germline assignment: CDR1 MDHEN and CDR2 SYDVKM. This CDR3 region has 11 residues. Here the CDR3 DNA reads TGTGCCACTTCCTCGTTCGATGAGCAGTTCTTC. Protein sequence: CATSSFDEQFF.

In the case of this clone: In the same sample, other DNA sequences code for this CDR3. The rearrangement joins TRBV28 to TRBJ1-2, with D possibly matching TRBD1 (5 bases). Trimming took 3 bases from V and 4 from J, leaving 6 bases between them. The CDR3 length is 12 residues. Germline CDR1 MDHEN, CDR2 SYDVKM. The CDR3 sequence: CASSLGGYGYTF. In DNA form, the CDR3 reads TGTGCCAGCAGTTTGGGGGGCTATGGCTACACCTTC.

The chain uses TRBV6-5 and TRBJ1-2, with 8 bases aligning to TRBD1. The CDR3 sequence is 14 residues long. Germline CDR1 is MNHEY and CDR2 is SVGAGI. V was pared by 5 bases and J by 8 bases, with 10 bases of the junction left unmatched. The CDR3 DNA is TGTGCCAGCAGTCAGGGACAGGCCTGGGGAGGCTACACCTTC. As protein: CASSQGQAWGGYTF.